This T cell receptor (beta chain) comes out of a study of control samples from healthy donors and cancer patients. Repertoires were generated with immunoSEQ multiplex PCR, while TCRdb's copy carries only in-frame clones and drops some. The sample has about 100,000 clones; around four fifths are singletons. This clone was recorded a few times. The CDR3 consists of 13 residues. Germline V gene lookup returns CDR1 SNHLY and CDR2 FYNNEI. Trimming shortened V by 10 bases and J by 0 bases, and 12 bases separated the two germline ends. The sequencing input was blood. This clonotype was obtained from a man aged 25-40 years in good health. This chain joins TRBV2 and TRBJ1-1; TRBD1 is a possible D gene (5 bases). The CDR3 is CATQAWMNTEAFF. Written as DNA, the CDR3 is TGTGCCACACAGGCTTGGATGAACACTGAAGCTTTCTTT.